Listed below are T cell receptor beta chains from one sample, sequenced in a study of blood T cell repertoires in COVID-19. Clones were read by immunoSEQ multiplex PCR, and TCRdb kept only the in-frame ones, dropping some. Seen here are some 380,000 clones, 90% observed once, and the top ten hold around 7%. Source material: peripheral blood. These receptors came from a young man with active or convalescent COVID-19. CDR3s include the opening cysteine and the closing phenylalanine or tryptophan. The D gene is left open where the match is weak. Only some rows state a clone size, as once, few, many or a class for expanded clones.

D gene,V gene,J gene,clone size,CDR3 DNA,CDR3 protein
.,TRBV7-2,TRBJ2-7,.,TGTGCCAGCAGCCGCCATGCAGGCCCCTACGAGCAGTACTTC,CASSRHAGPYEQYF
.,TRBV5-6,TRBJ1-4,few,TGTGCCAGCACCGCTACCCCAACTAATGAAAAACTGTTTTTT,CASTATPTNEKLFF
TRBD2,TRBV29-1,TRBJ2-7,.,TGCAGCGTTGAAATGGCTAGCGGGAGCTACGAGCAGTACTTC,CSVEMASGSYEQYF
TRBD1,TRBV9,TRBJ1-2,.,TGTGCCAGCAGCGCCCGGACAGGGGGATTGGGTGGCTACACCTTC,CASSARTGGLGGYTF
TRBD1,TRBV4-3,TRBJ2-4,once,TGCGCCAGCAGCCACAGGACAGGGGTTGACATTCAGTACTTC,CASSHRTGVDIQYF
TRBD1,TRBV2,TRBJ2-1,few,TGTGCCAGCAGTGACCCGGGACAGGCTATTGGCAATGAGCAGTTCTTC,CASSDPGQAIGNEQFF
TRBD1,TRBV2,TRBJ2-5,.,TGTGCCAGCAGTGATTCGGGACAGGGGTTCGAAGAGACCCAGTACTTC,CASSDSGQGFEETQYF
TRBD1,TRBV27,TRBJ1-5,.,TGTGCCAGCAGTTCGCCCGGGACAGGCAATCAGCCCCAGCATTTT,CASSSPGTGNQPQHF
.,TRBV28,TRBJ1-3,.,TGTGCCAGCACCACCGGGGGTGCTGGAAACACCATATATTTT,CASTTGGAGNTIYF
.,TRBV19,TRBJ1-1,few,TGTGCCAGTCGGGACTCATGGTGGGGCACTGAAGCTTTCTTT,CASRDSWWGTEAFF
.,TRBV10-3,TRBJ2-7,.,TGTGCCATCAGTGGGGACTTCTCCTACGAGCAGTACTTC,CAISGDFSYEQYF
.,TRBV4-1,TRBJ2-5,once,TGCGCCAGCAGCCAAGAGAGGGGGCAAGCGGGGGAAGAGACCCAGTACTTC,CASSQERGQAGEETQYF
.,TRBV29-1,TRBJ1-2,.,TGCAGCGTTGAAGGGGTGTCCGAAGCAGGCGGCTACACCTTC,CSVEGVSEAGGYTF
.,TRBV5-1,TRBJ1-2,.,TGCGCCAGCAGCTTGGTTCAGGGGCCGGGTGGCTACACCTTC,CASSLVQGPGGYTF
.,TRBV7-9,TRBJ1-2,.,TGTGCCAGCAGCTTCTCTGACTTGTTTGGCTACACCTTC,CASSFSDLFGYTF
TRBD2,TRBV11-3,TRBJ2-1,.,TGTGCCAGCAGCCTAAACGGACTAGCCGACTACAATGAGCAGTTCTTC,CASSLNGLADYNEQFF
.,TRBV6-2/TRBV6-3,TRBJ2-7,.,TGTGCCAGCAGCACTGGAGGGGCCCCAACCTCCTACGAGCAGTACTTC,CASSTGGAPTSYEQYF
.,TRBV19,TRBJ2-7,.,TGTGCCAGTTCCACCGACTGGCGCTACGAGCAGTACTTC,CASSTDWRYEQYF
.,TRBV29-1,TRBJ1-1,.,TGCAGCGTTATCACAGTGTTCAACACTGAAGCTTTCTTT,CSVITVFNTEAFF
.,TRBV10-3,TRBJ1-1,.,TGTGCCATCAGTACGACGGTAGACAGGAACACTGAAGCTTTCTTT,CAISTTVDRNTEAFF
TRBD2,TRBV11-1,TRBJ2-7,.,TGTGCCAGCAGCTTAGGGGCTAGCGGGAGTACCGAGCAGTACTTC,CASSLGASGSTEQYF
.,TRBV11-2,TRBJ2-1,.,TGTGCCAGCAGCTCGGACAGCCTCAATGAGCAGTTCTTC,CASSSDSLNEQFF
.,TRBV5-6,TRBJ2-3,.,TGTGCCAGCAGCTTGGGAGGGCGGGCCACAGATACGCAGTATTTT,CASSLGGRATDTQYF
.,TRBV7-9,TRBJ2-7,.,TGTGCCAGCAGCTTTGTCGTTAGCTCCTACGAGCAGTACTTC,CASSFVVSSYEQYF
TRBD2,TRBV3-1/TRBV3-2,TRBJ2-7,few,TGTGCCAGCAGCCGAGCGGGAGTTGGCGAGCAGTACTTC,CASSRAGVGEQYF
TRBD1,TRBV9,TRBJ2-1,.,TGTGCCAGCAGCGCGCGAGGGGGCCCCTACAATGAGCAGTTCTTC,CASSARGGPYNEQFF
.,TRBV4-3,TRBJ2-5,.,TGCGCCAGCAGCCCCATTCACAGGGCGCCTTACCAAGAGACCCAGTACTTC,CASSPIHRAPYQETQYF
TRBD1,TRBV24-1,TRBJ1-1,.,TGTGCCACCAGTGTTAAACGAGACAGGGCCACTGAAGCTTTCTTT,CATSVKRDRATEAFF
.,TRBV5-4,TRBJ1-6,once,TGTGCCAGCAGCTTGGCCCCAGGCCCTAATTCACCCCTCCACTTT,CASSLAPGPNSPLHF
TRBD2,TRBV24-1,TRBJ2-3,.,TGTGCCACGGGGGGGGGCACAGATACGCAGTATTTT,CATGGGTDTQYF
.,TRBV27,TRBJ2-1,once,TGTGCCAGCAGTCTGACAGCGCAGGGTGGTCATACTGAGCAGTTCTTC,CASSLTAQGGHTEQFF
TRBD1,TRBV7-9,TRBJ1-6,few,TGTGCCAGCAGCTGGGACACAGGGGTATTACCCCTCCACTTT,CASSWDTGVLPLHF